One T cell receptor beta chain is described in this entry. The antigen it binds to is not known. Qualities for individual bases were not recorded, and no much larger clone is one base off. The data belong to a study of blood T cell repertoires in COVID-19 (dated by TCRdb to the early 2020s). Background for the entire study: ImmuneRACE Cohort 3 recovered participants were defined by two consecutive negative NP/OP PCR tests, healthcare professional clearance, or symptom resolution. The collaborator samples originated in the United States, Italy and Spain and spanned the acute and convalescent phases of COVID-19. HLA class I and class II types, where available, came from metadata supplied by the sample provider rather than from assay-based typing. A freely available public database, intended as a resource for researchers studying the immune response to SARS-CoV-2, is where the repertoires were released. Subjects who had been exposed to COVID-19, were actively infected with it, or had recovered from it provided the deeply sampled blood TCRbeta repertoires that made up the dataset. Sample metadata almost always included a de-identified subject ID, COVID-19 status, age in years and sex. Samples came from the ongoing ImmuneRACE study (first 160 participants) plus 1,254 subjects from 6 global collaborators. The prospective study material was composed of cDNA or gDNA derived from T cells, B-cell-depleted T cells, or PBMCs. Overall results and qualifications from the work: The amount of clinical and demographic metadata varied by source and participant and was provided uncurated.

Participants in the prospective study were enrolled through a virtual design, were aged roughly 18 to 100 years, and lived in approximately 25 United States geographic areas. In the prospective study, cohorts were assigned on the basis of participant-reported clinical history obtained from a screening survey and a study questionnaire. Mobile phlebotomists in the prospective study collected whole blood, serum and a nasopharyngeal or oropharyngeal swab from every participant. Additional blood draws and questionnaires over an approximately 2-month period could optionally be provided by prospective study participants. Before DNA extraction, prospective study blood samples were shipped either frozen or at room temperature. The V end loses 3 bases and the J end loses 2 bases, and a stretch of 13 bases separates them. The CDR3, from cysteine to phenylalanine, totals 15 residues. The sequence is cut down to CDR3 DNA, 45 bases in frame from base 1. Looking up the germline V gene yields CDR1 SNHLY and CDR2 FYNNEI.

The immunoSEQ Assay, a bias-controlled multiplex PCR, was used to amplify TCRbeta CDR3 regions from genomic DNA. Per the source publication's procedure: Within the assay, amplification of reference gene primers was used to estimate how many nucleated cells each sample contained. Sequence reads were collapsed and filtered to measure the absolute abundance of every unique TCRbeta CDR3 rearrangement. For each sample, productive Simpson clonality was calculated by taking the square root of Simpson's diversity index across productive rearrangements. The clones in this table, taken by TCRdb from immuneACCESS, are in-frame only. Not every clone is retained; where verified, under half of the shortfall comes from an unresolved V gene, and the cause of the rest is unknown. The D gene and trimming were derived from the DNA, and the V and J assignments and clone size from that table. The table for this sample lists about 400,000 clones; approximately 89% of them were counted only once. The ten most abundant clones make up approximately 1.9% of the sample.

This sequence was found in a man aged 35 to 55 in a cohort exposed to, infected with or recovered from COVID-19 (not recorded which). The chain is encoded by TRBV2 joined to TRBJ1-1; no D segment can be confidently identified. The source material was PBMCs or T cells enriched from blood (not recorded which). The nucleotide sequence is TGTGCCAGCAGTGACGGGAGGATTGGTAACACTGAAGCTTTCTTT. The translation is CASSDGRIGNTEAFF. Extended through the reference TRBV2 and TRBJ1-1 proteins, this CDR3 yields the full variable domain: EPEVTQTPSHQVTQMGQEVILRCVPISNHLYFYWYRQILGQKVEFLVSFYNNEISEKSEIFDDQFSVERPDGSNFTLKIRSTKLEDSAMYFCASSDGRIGNTEAFFGQGTRLTVV.